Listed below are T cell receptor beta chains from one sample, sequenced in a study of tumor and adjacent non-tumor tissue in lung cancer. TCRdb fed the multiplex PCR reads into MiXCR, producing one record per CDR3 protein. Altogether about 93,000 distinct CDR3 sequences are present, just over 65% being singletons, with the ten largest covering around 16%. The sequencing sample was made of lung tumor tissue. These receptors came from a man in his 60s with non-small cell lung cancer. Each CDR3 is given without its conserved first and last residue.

cdr3_aa: ASSQAQANGSLARNIQY
v_call: TRBV4-2

cdr3_aa: ASRSGLVGATNTRELF
v_call: TRBV11-2

cdr3_aa: ASLGTTRTEAF
v_call: TRBV6-2/TRBV6-3

cdr3_aa: ASSLQGEEETQY
v_call: TRBV6-5

cdr3_aa: ASSQSTSYGEQF
v_call: TRBV6-4

cdr3_aa: ASSYAHNGQF
v_call: TRBV12-3/TRBV12-4

cdr3_aa: ASRQEGTTGSPEAF
v_call: TRBV4-2

cdr3_aa: SVRKGYQETQY
v_call: TRBV29-1

cdr3_aa: ASSITHQGLKQF
v_call: TRBV6-8

cdr3_aa: ASIIAGSNYGYT
v_call: TRBV11-1

cdr3_aa: TSSLTPQDPHGYT
v_call: TRBV13

cdr3_aa: ASSLGSSGRAAYNEQF
v_call: TRBV11-2

cdr3_aa: ASSPRYSNQPQH
v_call: TRBV6-5

cdr3_aa: ASSPHRGIRDEQL
v_call: TRBV11-2

cdr3_aa: ASSQGVNQPQH
v_call: TRBV4-2

cdr3_aa: ASTRRWGCRQETQY
v_call: TRBV6-5

cdr3_aa: ASNYSLAEANEQF
v_call: TRBV6-5

cdr3_aa: ANSQRGSGANVPT
v_call: TRBV4-1

cdr3_aa: ASSQGMGAGWLNGYT
v_call: TRBV4-1

cdr3_aa: ARRKPGTGLYNEQF
v_call: TRBV5-1

cdr3_aa: ASSEARQPQH
v_call: TRBV2

cdr3_aa: ASTSGRFSEQY
v_call: TRBV6-2/TRBV6-3

cdr3_aa: ARSFAGDVADPTKKQY
v_call: TRBV12-3/TRBV12-4

cdr3_aa: ASSQGPGGKYNEQF
v_call: TRBV4-2

cdr3_aa: ASNRPFVGGYNEQF
v_call: TRBV6-1

cdr3_aa: VSTLQGGTQETQY
v_call: TRBV11-2

cdr3_aa: ATSDPLTGSYEQY
v_call: TRBV24-1